These T cell receptor beta chains were read from a single sample in a study of response to subunit inactivated influenza vaccine. TCRdb recomputed calls from the RT-PCR reads with MiXCR, one row per CDR3 protein. The table lists 710,000 or so distinct CDR3 sequences, 15% to 18% of them singletons. Here the sequenced sample was PBMCs from blood, taken approximately 12 days after vaccination. The receptors here all came from a man aged 50 to 60 who received an inactivated influenza vaccine. The CDR3 runs from the conserved cysteine through the conserved F or W. A D gene is named only where the DNA matches it firmly. Only some rows state a clone size, as once, few, many or a class for expanded clones.

d_gene	v_gene	abundance	j_gene	len	CDR3nt	CDR3aa
.	TRBV29-1	many	TRBJ2-3	13	TGCAGCGTTGACATAGGGGGCACAGATACGCAGTATTTT	CSVDIGGTDTQYF
.	TRBV6-5	few	TRBJ2-2	12	TGTGCCCGCACCTGGGGCACCGGGGAGCTGTTTTTT	CARTWGTGELFF
.	TRBV20-1	.	TRBJ2-2	16	TGCAGTGCTAGAGGCAGCAGCGCCCATCGGACCGGGGAGCTGTTTTTT	CSARGSSAHRTGELFF
.	TRBV9	few	TRBJ2-6	16	TGTGCCAGCAGCGTAGACTTAGGGTACGGGGCCAACGTCCTGACTTTC	CASSVDLGYGANVLTF
.	TRBV7-8	.	TRBJ2-7	15	TGTGCCTGCCAGCCCTCCGGGACGAACTCCTACGAGCAGTACTTC	CACQPSGTNSYEQYF
.	TRBV28	.	TRBJ2-4	14	TGTGCCAGCAGTTCCCAACTAGGGGGGAACATTCAGTACTTC	CASSSQLGGNIQYF
TRBD2	TRBV10-3	.	TRBJ2-7	14	TGTGCCATTCGGCCGGGACTAGCGGTCTACGAGCAGTACTTC	CAIRPGLAVYEQYF
.	TRBV20-1	few	TRBJ2-5	13	TGCAGTGCTAGAGATGGGGGCCGGGAGACCCAGTACTTC	CSARDGGRETQYF
.	TRBV7-2	few	TRBJ1-4	15	TGTGCCAGCAGCTTAGCCCCCGGAATGGGTGAAAAACTGTTTTTT	CASSLAPGMGEKLFF
.	TRBV7-8	few	TRBJ1-5	15	TGTGCCAGCAGCTTACGTGGCTTTAGCAATCAGCCCCAGCATTTT	CASSLRGFSNQPQHF